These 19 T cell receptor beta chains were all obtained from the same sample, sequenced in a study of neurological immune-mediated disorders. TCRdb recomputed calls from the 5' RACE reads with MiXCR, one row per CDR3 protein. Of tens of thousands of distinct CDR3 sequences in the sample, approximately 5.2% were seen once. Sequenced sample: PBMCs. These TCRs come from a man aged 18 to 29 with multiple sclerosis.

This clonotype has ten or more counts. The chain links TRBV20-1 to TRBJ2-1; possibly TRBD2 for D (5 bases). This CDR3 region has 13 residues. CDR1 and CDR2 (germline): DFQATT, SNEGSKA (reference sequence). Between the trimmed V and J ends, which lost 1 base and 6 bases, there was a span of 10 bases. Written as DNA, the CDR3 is TGCAGTGCTAGAGGAGGGAGATTCAATGAGCAGTTCTTC. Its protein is CSARGGRFNEQFF.

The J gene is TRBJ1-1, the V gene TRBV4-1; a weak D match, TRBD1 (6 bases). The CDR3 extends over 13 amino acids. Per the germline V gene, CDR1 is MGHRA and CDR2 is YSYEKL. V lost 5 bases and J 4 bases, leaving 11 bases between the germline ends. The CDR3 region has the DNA TGCGCCAGCAGCAGGGGGACGGGCACTGAAGCTTTCTTT. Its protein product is CASSRGTGTEAFF.

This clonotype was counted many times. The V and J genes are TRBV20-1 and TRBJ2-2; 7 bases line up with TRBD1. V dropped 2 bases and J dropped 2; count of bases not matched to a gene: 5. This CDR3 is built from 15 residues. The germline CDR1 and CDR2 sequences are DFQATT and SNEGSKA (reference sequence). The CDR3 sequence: CSARPGQINTGELFF. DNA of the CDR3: TGCAGTGCTAGACCGGGACAGATAAACACCGGGGAGCTGTTTTTT.

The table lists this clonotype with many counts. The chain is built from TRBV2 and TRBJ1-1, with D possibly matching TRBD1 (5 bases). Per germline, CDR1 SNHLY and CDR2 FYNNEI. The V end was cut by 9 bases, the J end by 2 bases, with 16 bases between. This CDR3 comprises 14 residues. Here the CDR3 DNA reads TGTGCCAGTTCGGGACTGGTCCTAAACACTGAAGCTTTCTTT. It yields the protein CASSGLVLNTEAFF.

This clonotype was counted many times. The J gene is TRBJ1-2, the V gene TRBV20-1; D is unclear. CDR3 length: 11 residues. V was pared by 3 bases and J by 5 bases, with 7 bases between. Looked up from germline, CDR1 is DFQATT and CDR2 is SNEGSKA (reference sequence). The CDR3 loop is CSARVPYGYTF. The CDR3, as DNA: TGCAGTGCTAGGGTCCCGTATGGCTACACCTTC.

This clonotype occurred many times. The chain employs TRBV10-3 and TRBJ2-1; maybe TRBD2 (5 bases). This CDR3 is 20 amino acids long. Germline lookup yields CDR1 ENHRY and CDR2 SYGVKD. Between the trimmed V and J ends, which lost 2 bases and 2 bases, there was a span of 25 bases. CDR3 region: CAISEPKYLTEGEAYNEQFF. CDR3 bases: TGTGCCATCAGTGAGCCGAAGTATCTCACCGAGGGAGAGGCCTACAATGAGCAGTTCTTC.

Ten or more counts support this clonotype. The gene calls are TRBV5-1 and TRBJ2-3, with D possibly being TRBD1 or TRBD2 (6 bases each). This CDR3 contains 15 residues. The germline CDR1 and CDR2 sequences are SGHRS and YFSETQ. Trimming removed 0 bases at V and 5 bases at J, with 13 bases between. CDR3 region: CASSLGQEGIDTQYF. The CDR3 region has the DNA TGCGCCAGCAGCTTGGGACAGGAGGGCATAGATACGCAGTATTTT.

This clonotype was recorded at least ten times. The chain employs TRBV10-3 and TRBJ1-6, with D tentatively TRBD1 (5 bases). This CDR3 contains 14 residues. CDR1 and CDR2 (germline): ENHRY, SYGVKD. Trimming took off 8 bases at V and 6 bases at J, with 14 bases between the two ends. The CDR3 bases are TGTGCCATCGGGAACGGGGGTGGTAATTCACCCCTCCACTTT. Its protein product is CAIGNGGGNSPLHF.

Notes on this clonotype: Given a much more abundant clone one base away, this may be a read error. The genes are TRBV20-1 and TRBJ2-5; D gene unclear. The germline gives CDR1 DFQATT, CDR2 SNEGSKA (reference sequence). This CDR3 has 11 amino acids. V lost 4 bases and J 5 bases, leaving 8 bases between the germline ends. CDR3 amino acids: CSANKWETQYF. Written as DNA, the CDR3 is TGCAGTGCTAATAAGTGGGAGACCCAGTACTTC.

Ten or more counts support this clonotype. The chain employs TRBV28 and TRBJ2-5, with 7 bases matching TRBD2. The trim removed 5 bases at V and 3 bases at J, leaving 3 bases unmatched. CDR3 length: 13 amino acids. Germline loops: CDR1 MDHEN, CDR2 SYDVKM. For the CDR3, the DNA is TGTGCCAGCAGTATCGCGGGGGAAGAGACCCAGTACTTC. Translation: CASSIAGEETQYF.

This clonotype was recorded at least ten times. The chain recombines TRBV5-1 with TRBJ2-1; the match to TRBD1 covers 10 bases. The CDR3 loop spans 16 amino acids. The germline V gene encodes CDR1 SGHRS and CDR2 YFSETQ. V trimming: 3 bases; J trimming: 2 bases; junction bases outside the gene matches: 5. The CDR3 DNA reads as TGCGCCAGCAGCTCCCCCGGGACAGGGGCCTACAATGAGCAGTTCTTC. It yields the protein CASSSPGTGAYNEQFF.

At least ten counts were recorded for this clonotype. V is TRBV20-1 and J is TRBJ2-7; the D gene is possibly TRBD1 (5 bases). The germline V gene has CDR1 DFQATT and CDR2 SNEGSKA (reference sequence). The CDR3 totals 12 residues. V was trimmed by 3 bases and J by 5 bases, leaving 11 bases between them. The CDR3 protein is CSASLGRDEQYF. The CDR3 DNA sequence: TGCAGTGCTAGTCTCGGCAGGGACGAGCAGTACTTC.

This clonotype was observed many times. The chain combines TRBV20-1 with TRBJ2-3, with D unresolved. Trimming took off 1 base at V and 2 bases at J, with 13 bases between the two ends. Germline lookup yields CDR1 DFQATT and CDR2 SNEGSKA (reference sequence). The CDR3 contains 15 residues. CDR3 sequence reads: CSARVPASLTDTQYF. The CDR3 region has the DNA TGCAGTGCTAGAGTTCCAGCTTCCCTCACAGATACGCAGTATTTT.

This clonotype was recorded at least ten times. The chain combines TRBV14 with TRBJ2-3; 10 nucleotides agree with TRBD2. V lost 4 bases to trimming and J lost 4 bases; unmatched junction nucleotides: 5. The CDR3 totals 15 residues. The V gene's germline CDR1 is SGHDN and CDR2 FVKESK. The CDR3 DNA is TGTGCCAGCAGCCGGACTAGCGGAATAGCAGATACGCAGTATTTT. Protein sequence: CASSRTSGIADTQYF.

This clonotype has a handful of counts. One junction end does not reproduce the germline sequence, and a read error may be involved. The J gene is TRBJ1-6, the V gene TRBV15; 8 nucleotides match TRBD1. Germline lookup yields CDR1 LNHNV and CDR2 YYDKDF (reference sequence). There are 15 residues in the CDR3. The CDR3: CATSRGTGSNSPLNF. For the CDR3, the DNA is TGTGCCACCAGCAGAGGGACAGGGTCGAATTCACCCCTCAACTTT.

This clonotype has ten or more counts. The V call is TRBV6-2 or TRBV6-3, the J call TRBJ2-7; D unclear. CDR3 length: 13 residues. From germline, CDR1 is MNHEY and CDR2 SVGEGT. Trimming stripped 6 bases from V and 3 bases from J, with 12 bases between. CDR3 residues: CASRRLLSYEQYF. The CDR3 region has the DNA TGTGCCAGCAGAAGGCTACTCAGCTACGAGCAGTACTTC.

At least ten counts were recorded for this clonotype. As DNA, the CDR3 is TGTGCCAGCAGCCGCAACCAAAGACAGGGGGGAGAGACCCAGTACTTC. Its protein product is CASSRNQRQGGETQYF. The chain couples TRBV7-2 to TRBJ2-5, with 9 bases that match TRBD1. CDR3 size: 16 residues. The junction had 11 bases not matched to a gene; V was cut back by 5 bases and J by 4 bases. Germline CDR1 is SGHTA and CDR2 is FQGNSA.

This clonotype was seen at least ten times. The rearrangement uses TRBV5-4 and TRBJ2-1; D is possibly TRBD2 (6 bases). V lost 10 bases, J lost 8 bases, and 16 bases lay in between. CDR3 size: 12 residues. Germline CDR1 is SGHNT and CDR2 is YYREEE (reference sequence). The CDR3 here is CAGSGLDYEQFF. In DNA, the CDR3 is TGTGCCGGTAGCGGCCTAGACTATGAGCAGTTCTTC. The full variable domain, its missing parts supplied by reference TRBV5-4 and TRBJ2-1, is ETGVTQSPTHLIKTRGQQVTLRCSSQSGHNTVSWYQQALGQGPQFIFQYYREEENGRGNFPPRFSGLQFPNYSSELNVNALELDDSALYLCAGSGLDYEQFFGPGTRLTVL.

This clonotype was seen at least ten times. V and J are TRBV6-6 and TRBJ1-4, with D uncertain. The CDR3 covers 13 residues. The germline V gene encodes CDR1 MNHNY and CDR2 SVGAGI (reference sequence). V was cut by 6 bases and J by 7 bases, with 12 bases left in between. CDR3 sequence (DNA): TGTGCCAGCAGCCGGGGAGTAGGTGAAAAACTGTTTTTT. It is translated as CASSRGVGEKLFF.